This T cell receptor beta chain was captured in a study of T cells in Graves' hyperthyroidism and ophthalmopathy. Study-level information: Pretreatment peripheral blood was obtained at initial diagnosis.

Template material for amplifying TCR beta CDR3 regions consisted of RNA transcripts. The study used the HTBI primer set for a first-round RT-PCR of the TCR CDR3. Each CDR3 protein gets one entry after TCRdb re-called the multiplex PCR reads with MiXCR. Among more than 250,000 distinct CDR3 sequences, 15% were seen once, and the ten largest hold 30%. Exclusion of a patient resulted from uncontrolled infection, other autoimmune disease, pregnancy or lactation. Blood sampling occurred at first hyperthyroidism diagnosis, ahead of any ophthalmopathy symptoms. Around 10 ml fresh peripheral blood yielded the PBMCs. The sample holds many counts of this clonotype. Source material: blood. The source of this sequence is a woman in her forties or fifties with Graves' hyperthyroidism that later progressed to Graves' ophthalmopathy.

CDR3 residues: CSARDAQGPWDEQYF. The CDR3 region has the DNA TGCAGTGCTAGAGATGCCCAGGGCCCTTGGGACGAGCAGTACTTC. The chain is built from TRBV20-1 and TRBJ2-7; possible D gene TRBD1, 5 bases. CDR3 size: 15 residues. V lost 0 bases and J lost 5, with 17 bases in between. The germline gives CDR1 DFQATT, CDR2 SNEGSKA (reference sequence).